The 28 T cell receptor beta chains reported below all come from one sample, sequenced in a study of control samples from healthy donors and cancer patients. Some clones are missing from TCRdb's copy, which holds only in-frame ones; the method was immunoSEQ multiplex PCR. This repertoire shows 140,000 to 150,000 clones, around 90% found once; its top ten account for over 4.5%. Input material: blood. The receptors originated from a man in his thirties or forties in good health.

The chain joins TRBV19 to TRBJ2-5; a weak D match, TRBD2 (5 bases). CDR3 length: 12 amino acids. CDR1 and CDR2 from the germline V gene are LNHDA and SQIVND (reference sequence). Trimming pared 5 bases from V and 7 bases from J, leaving 11 bases between. CDR3 coding DNA: TGTGCCAGTAGTTACGGAGGTGCGACCCAGTACTTC. Its protein product is CASSYGGATQYF.

The chain is built from TRBV21-1 and TRBJ2-2; the table assigns TRBD2, which was not confirmed against the DNA. TRBV21-1 is noted as a pseudogene. The CDR3 is 15 residues long. CDR3 residues: CANPGLAGGRGELFF. The CDR3 nucleotides read TGTGCCAACCCGGGACTAGCGGGGGGGCGAGGGGAGCTGTTTTTT.

The chain employs TRBV7-6 and TRBJ2-3; no definite D call. The CDR3 contains 15 residues. Germline V lookup: CDR1 SGHVS, CDR2 FNYEAQ. Trimming removed 4 bases from V and 0 bases from J, with 11 bases in between. In DNA form, the CDR3 reads TGTGCCAGCAGCTCTGTCGGGTCTAGCACAGATACGCAGTATTTT. Translated: CASSSVGSSTDTQYF.

This clone appeared a single time. The chain recombines TRBV25-1 with TRBJ1-2; TRBD1 is a possible D gene (5 bases). The CDR3 totals 15 residues. Looked up from germline, CDR1 is MGHDK and CDR2 is SYGVNS. Trimming stripped 6 bases from V and 0 bases from J, with 14 bases between. CDR3 coding DNA: TGTGCCAGCAGACCGCCAGGGCCTACTAACTATGGCTACACCTTC. Amino acid sequence: CASRPPGPTNYGYTF.

This clone was found a few times. The rearrangement joins TRBV2 to TRBJ2-4; D tentatively fits TRBD1 or TRBD2 (7 bases each). The V end was cut by 10 bases, the J end by 6 bases, with 19 bases between. There are 14 residues in the CDR3. Germline V CDR1 and CDR2: SNHLY, FYNNEI. The CDR3 nucleotides read TGTGCCACCTCAGGGGGGGGCCTCTTAAACATTCAGTACTTC. Its protein is CATSGGGLLNIQYF.

This clone was found a few times. The CDR3 DNA reads as TGTGCCAGCAGCCAAGATCCAGGGGGGGGATACAATGAGCAGTTCTTC. Protein: CASSQDPGGGYNEQFF. This chain links TRBV3-1 (or the pseudogene TRBV3-2) with TRBJ2-1; tentatively, D is TRBD1 or TRBD2 (7 bases each). This CDR3 region has 16 residues. The germline V and J ends were trimmed by 0 bases and 4 bases, with 13 bases remaining between them. Germline CDR1 LGHDT, CDR2 YNNKEL (reference sequence).

The V and J genes are TRBV6-6 and TRBJ1-2; 7 bases agree with TRBD1. The CDR3 runs to 14 residues. From germline, CDR1 is MNHNY and CDR2 SVGAGI (reference sequence). V shed 5 bases and J 0 bases; nucleotides not matched to a gene: 3. CDR3 sequence (DNA): TGTGCCAGCAGTCCACAGGGGACTAACTATGGCTACACCTTC. Encoded protein: CASSPQGTNYGYTF.

V usage is TRBV6-2 or TRBV6-3 and J usage is TRBJ2-7; D call uncertain. The V end was cut by 4 bases, the J end by 2 bases, with 12 bases between. Germline V gives CDR1 MNHEY, CDR2 SVGEGT. The CDR3 contains 14 residues. The DNA of the CDR3 is TGTGCCAGCAGTTCACGGATTCCCACCTACGAGCAGTACTTC. Its protein product is CASSSRIPTYEQYF.

The J gene is TRBJ1-3, the V gene TRBV6-6; TRBD1 is a possible D gene (5 bases). The germline V and J ends were trimmed by 4 bases and 7 bases, with 14 bases remaining between them. The CDR3 is 14 residues long. Germline V CDR1 and CDR2: MNHNY, SVGAGI (reference sequence). CDR3 sequence: CASSWDRSGNTIYF. The CDR3 DNA sequence: TGTGCCAGCAGTTGGGACCGCTCCGGGAACACCATATATTTT.

This chain links TRBV6-1 with TRBJ2-3; D may be TRBD2 (6 bases). The length of the CDR3 is 14 residues. V lost 3 bases to trimming and J lost 4 bases, with 11 bases between them. CDR1 is MNHNS, CDR2 SASEGT, per germline. CDR3 region: CASSEVRRADTQYF. CDR3 nucleotide sequence: TGTGCCAGCAGTGAGGTCCGGAGGGCAGATACGCAGTATTTT.

This clone was counted a few times. The gene calls are TRBV7-8 and TRBJ1-2; tentative D call: TRBD1 (5 bases). The germline CDR1 and CDR2 sequences are SGHVS and FQNEAQ. This CDR3 has 14 residues. Trimming took off 2 bases at V and 2 bases at J, with 9 bases between the two ends. CDR3 bases: TGTGCCAGCAGCTTATCAGGGCCCAACTATGGCTACACCTTC. Translated: CASSLSGPNYGYTF.

The chain employs TRBV19 and TRBJ2-7; TRBD2 is a possible D gene (5 bases). The CDR3 is made up of 14 amino acids. CDR1 is LNHDA, CDR2 SQIVND, per germline (reference sequence). V lost 1 base and J 2 bases, leaving 9 bases between the germline ends. CDR3 amino acids: CASSIVLTTYEQYF. The CDR3 DNA reads TGTGCCAGTAGTATAGTGCTGACTACCTACGAGCAGTACTTC.

The chain joins TRBV6-5 to TRBJ1-3; TRBD1 is a possible D gene (6 bases). Trimming left V 7 bases short and J 0 bases short, with 13 bases between. Germline V gene lookup returns CDR1 MNHEY and CDR2 SVGAGI. The CDR3 is 15 residues long. The CDR3 DNA reads as TGTGCCAGCAAGGACAGCCTCTCCTCTGGAAACACCATATATTTT. This encodes CASKDSLSSGNTIYF.

The chain is built from TRBV10-1 and TRBJ1-6; D perhaps matches TRBD1 (5 bases). In germline, CDR1 is WNHNN, CDR2 SYGVQD (reference sequence). V was shortened by 6 bases and J by 0 bases, with 18 bases between the two germline ends. The CDR3 covers 18 residues. The CDR3 sequence is CASRGLGPAGSYNSPLHF. The CDR3, as DNA: TGCGCCAGCAGGGGGTTGGGACCAGCGGGCTCCTATAATTCACCCCTCCACTTT.

This chain connects TRBV7-3 to TRBJ2-1; 10 bases match TRBD1. Germline CDR1 is SGHTA and CDR2 is FQGTGA. There are 14 residues in the CDR3. The ends lost 5 bases at V and 4 bases at J; junction bases unmatched: 2. The DNA for the CDR3 is TGTGCCAGCAGCCCGGGACAGGGGTACAATGAGCAGTTCTTC. It is translated as CASSPGQGYNEQFF. Full variable domain (outside the CDR3, taken from reference TRBV7-3 and TRBJ2-1): GAGVSQTPSNKVTEKGKYVELRCDPISGHTALYWYRQSLGQGPEFLIYFQGTGAADDSGLPNDRFFAVRPEGSVSTLKIQRTERGDSAVYLCASSPGQGYNEQFFGPGTRLTVL.

The J gene is TRBJ2-7, the V gene TRBV7-8; possibly TRBD1 or TRBD2 for D (5 bases each). Germline assignment: CDR1 SGHVS and CDR2 FQNEAQ. The CDR3 covers 16 residues. V dropped 4 bases and J dropped 3 bases, with 19 bases sitting between them. Here the CDR3 DNA reads TGTGCCAGCAGCTCGTTTCGCGAGGGGCCTGACTACGAGCAGTACTTC. Protein sequence: CASSSFREGPDYEQYF.

The chain is built from TRBV7-8 and TRBJ1-2, with no clear D. Trimming took 5 bases from V and 3 from J, leaving 19 bases between them. CDR3 length: 16 residues. Germline-derived CDR1 and CDR2 are SGHVS and FQNEAQ. The DNA for the CDR3 is TGTGCCAGCAGCCCGACCGTCGGACGGAGCGACTATGGCTACACCTTC. It specifies CASSPTVGRSDYGYTF.

V and J are TRBV19 and TRBJ1-3; D is possibly TRBD1 (6 bases). Germline lookup yields CDR1 LNHDA and CDR2 SQIVND (reference sequence). V lost 7 bases and J 0 bases, leaving 13 bases between the germline ends. The CDR3 runs 15 residues. The CDR3 loop is CASISRTASGNTIYF. As DNA, the CDR3 is TGTGCCAGTATCTCAAGGACAGCCTCTGGAAACACCATATATTTT.

The rearrangement links TRBV4-3 to TRBJ2-3; no reliable D call. The germline CDR1 and CDR2 sequences are LGHNA and YSLEER. The CDR3 consists of 14 residues. V shed 1 base and J shed 0 bases, with 5 bases lying between them. CDR3 DNA sequence: TGCGCCAGCAGCCAAGGGTACAGCACAGATACGCAGTATTTT. Encoded protein: CASSQGYSTDTQYF.

The chain employs TRBV6-5 and TRBJ1-6; 8 bases are shared with TRBD1. The CDR3 totals 16 residues. J lost 10 bases, V lost 4 bases, and 12 bases had no gene match. Germline loops: CDR1 MNHEY, CDR2 SVGAGI. The CDR3 region has the DNA TGTGCCAGCAGTTCCACTGGGACAGGATCGGGGTCACCCCTCCACTTT. As protein: CASSSTGTGSGSPLHF.

The chain couples TRBV3-1 (or the pseudogene TRBV3-2) to TRBJ2-5, with TRBD2 matching 8 bases. Germline-derived CDR1 and CDR2 are LGHDT and YNNKEL (reference sequence). CDR3 length: 14 residues. V was pared by 1 base and J by 3 bases, with 1 base of the junction left unmatched. This CDR3 is CASSQVLAEETQYF. CDR3 DNA: TGTGCCAGCAGCCAAGTACTAGCGGAAGAGACCCAGTACTTC.

The rearrangement joins TRBV5-1 to TRBJ2-5; 11 bases fit TRBD2. The trim removed 4 bases at V and 4 bases at J, leaving 9 bases unmatched. Per germline, CDR1 SGHRS and CDR2 YFSETQ. The length of the CDR3 is 16 residues. In nucleotides, the CDR3 is TGCGCCAGCAGCCCTCGGAGTAGCGGGAGGGGAGAGACCCAGTACTTC. Protein sequence: CASSPRSSGRGETQYF.

The gene calls are TRBV20-1 and TRBJ2-5; D may be TRBD1 (6 bases). The V end was cut by 6 bases, the J end by 5 bases, with 13 bases between. Germline CDR1 reads DFQATT; CDR2 reads SNEGSKA (reference sequence). The length of the CDR3 is 12 residues. Here the CDR3 DNA reads TGCAGTGCGAGTGGGGGCGTGGAGACCCAGTACTTC. Its translation: CSASGGVETQYF.

The chain is built from TRBV9 and TRBJ1-3; D is ambiguous. V was pared by 2 bases and J by 0 bases, with 12 bases between. Germline V gives CDR1 SGDLS, CDR2 YYNGEE. The CDR3 extends over 16 amino acids. This chain's CDR3 is CASSVSWAISGNTIYF. Written as DNA, the CDR3 is TGTGCCAGCAGCGTGAGTTGGGCGATCTCTGGAAACACCATATATTTT.

V and J are TRBV3-1 (or the pseudogene TRBV3-2) and TRBJ2-5, with TRBD2 matching 14 bases. Germline values: CDR1 LGHDT, CDR2 YNNKEL (reference sequence). This CDR3 is built from 16 residues. The V and J ends lost 4 bases and 5 bases, in that order; junction bases with no gene match: 6. The CDR3 sequence is CASSRGLAGGGETQYF. The CDR3 nucleotides read TGTGCCAGCAGCCGCGGACTAGCGGGGGGCGGCGAGACCCAGTACTTC.

The rearrangement joins TRBV7-2 to TRBJ2-2; D gene unclear. Germline V gene lookup returns CDR1 SGHTA and CDR2 FQGNSA. V was pared by 0 bases and J by 1 base, with 3 bases between. The CDR3 is 14 residues long. The CDR3 sequence: CASSLARNTGELFF. The CDR3 DNA reads TGTGCCAGCAGCTTAGCTAGGAACACCGGGGAGCTGTTTTTT.

In this sample, this clone turned up a few times. The rearrangement joins TRBV11-3 to TRBJ2-2; D might be TRBD1 or TRBD2, each matching 5 bases. The V end was cut by 2 bases, the J end by 4 bases, with 14 bases between. CDR3 length equals 16 residues. The germline V gene encodes CDR1 SGHNT and CDR2 YENEEA. The CDR3 sequence: CASSLTQQAGTGELFF. The CDR3 bases are TGTGCCAGCAGCTTAACGCAACAGGCGGGCACCGGGGAGCTGTTTTTT. The variable domain in full, with the rest retrieved from reference TRBV11-3 and TRBJ2-2, is EAGVVQSPRYKIIEKKQPVAFWCNPISGHNTLYWYLQNLGQGPELLIRYENEEAVDDSQLPKDRFSAERLKGVDSTLKIQPAELGDSAVYLCASSLTQQAGTGELFFGEGSRLTVL.

The chain joins TRBV9 to TRBJ1-2; possibly TRBD1 for D (5 bases). With 0 bases removed from V and 5 bases from J, the gap between germline ends came to 14 bases. Germline V lookup: CDR1 SGDLS, CDR2 YYNGEE. The CDR3 contains 15 residues. This chain's CDR3 is CASSVGRDRPYGYTF. The DNA of the CDR3 is TGTGCCAGCAGCGTAGGACGCGACAGACCATATGGCTACACCTTC.